This T cell receptor (beta chain) is from a study of T cells in Graves' hyperthyroidism and ophthalmopathy. Study-wide results and limits: Ophthalmopathy and stable hyperthyroidism were told apart by a 13 V-J model.

On this clonotype: Its antigen is unidentified. One base away lies a much larger clone, so this may be a sequencing read error.

TCR beta CDR3 regions were amplified from RNA. First-round RT-PCR of the TCR CDR3 relied on the HTBI primer set. Using its own MiXCR run on the multiplex PCR reads, TCRdb lists one record per CDR3 protein. The table lists 300,000 to 500,000 distinct CDR3 sequences, 14% to 15% of them singletons. The CDR3 is 13 amino acids. Germline-derived CDR1 and CDR2 are DFQATT and SNEGSKA (reference sequence). Material: blood. This chain joins TRBV20-1 and TRBJ2-7; D not resolved. The sequence came from a woman aged 25 to 39 with Graves' hyperthyroidism. The chain's CDR3 is CGARIKSSYEQYF. CDR3 nucleotide sequence: TGCGGTGCTAGAATAAAGAGCTCCTACGAGCAGTACTTC.